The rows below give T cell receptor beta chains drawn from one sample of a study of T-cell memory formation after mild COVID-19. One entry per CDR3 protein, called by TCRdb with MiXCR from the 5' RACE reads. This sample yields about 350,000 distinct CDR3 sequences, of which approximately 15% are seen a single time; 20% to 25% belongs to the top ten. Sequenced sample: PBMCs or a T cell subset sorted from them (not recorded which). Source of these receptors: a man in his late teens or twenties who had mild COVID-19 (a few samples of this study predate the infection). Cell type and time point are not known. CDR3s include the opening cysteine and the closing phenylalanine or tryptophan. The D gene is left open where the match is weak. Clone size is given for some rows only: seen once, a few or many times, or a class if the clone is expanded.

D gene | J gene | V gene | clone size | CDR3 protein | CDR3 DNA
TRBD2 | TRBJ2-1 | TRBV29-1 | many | CSVVTSGYNEQFF | TGCAGCGTTGTGACTAGCGGCTACAATGAGCAGTTCTTC
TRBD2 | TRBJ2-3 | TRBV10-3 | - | CAISPLAGEGDTQYF | TGTGCCATCAGCCCACTAGCGGGGGAGGGAGATACGCAGTATTTT
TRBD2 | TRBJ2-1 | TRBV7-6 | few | CASSLYSGGDFPEQFF | TGTGCCAGCAGCTTATATAGCGGGGGGGACTTTCCTGAGCAGTTCTTC
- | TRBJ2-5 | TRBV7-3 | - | CASSPKWGARETQYF | TGTGCCAGCAGCCCAAAATGGGGGGCCAGGGAGACCCAGTACTTC
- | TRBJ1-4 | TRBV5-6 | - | CASSLRPDEKLFF | TGTGCCAGCAGCTTGAGGCCGGATGAAAAACTGTTTTTT
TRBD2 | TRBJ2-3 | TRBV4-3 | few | CASSHQAGGSTDTQYF | TGCGCCAGCAGCCACCAAGCGGGGGGGAGCACAGATACGCAGTATTTT
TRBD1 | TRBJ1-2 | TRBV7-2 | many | CASSFTYQGQGNGYTF | TGTGCCAGCAGCTTCACTTACCAGGGACAGGGGAACGGCTACACCTTC
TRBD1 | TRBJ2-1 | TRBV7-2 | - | CASSSGQEEFF | TGTGCCAGCAGCTCAGGACAGGAGGAGTTCTTC
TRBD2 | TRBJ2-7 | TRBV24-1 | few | CATSDSGTSRYEQYF | TGTGCCACCAGTGACTCCGGGACTAGCCGGTACGAGCAGTACTTC
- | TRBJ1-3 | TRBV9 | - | CASTPGWGPGNTIYF | TGTGCCAGCACCCCCGGGTGGGGGCCTGGAAACACCATATATTTT
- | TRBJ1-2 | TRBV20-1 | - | CSAFSDKDYGYTF | TGCAGTGCCTTCAGTGATAAGGACTATGGCTACACCTTC
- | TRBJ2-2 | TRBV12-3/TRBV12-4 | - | CASRPLVGRGSRTGELFF | TGTGCCAGCAGACCTTTAGTAGGCAGGGGAAGTCGAACCGGGGAGCTGTTTTTT
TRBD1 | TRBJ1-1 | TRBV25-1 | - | CASSPTGGKGAFF | TGTGCCAGCAGTCCGACAGGGGGAAAGGGAGCTTTCTTT
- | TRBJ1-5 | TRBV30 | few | CAWSPRGGYLSNQPQHF | TGTGCCTGGAGTCCACGGGGGGGGTACCTTAGCAATCAGCCCCAGCATTTT
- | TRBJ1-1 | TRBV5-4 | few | CASSPIFTGKNTEAFF | TGTGCCAGCAGCCCTATCTTTACAGGGAAGAACACTGAAGCTTTCTTT
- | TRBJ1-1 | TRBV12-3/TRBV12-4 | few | CASSAQGRGVLMNTEAFF | TGTGCCAGCAGCGCGCAGGGGAGGGGAGTCCTCATGAACACTGAAGCTTTCTTT
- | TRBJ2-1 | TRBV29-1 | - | CSVEDFGPTENEQFF | TGCAGCGTTGAAGATTTTGGCCCAACGGAGAATGAGCAGTTCTTC
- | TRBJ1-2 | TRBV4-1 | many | CASSHGAGVNYGYTF | TGCGCCAGCAGCCACGGGGCAGGAGTTAACTATGGCTACACCTTC
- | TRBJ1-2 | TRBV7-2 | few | CASSLIDTPIYGYTF | TGTGCCAGCAGCTTGATCGATACACCCATCTATGGCTACACCTTC
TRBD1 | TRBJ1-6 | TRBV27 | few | CASSAQGGAGTPLHF | TGTGCCAGCAGTGCCCAGGGGGGCGCTGGGACACCCCTCCACTTT
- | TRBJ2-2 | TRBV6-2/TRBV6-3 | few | CASSYSSQGITGELFF | TGTGCCAGCAGTTACTCCTCACAGGGAATCACCGGGGAGCTGTTTTTT
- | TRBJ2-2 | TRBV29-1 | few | CSVLGPQSWGELFF | TGCAGCGTCCTGGGCCCGCAATCTTGGGGGGAGCTGTTTTTT
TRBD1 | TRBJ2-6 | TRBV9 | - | CASGTGSGANVLTF | TGTGCCAGTGGGACAGGGTCCGGGGCCAACGTCCTGACTTTC
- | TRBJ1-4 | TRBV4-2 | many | CASSQDGRELFF | TGTGCCAGCAGCCAAGATGGGCGGGAACTGTTTTTT
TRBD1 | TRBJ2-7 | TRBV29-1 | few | CSVTGAYEQYF | TGCAGCGTGACAGGGGCCTACGAGCAGTACTTC
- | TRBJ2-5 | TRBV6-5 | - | CASSYPEGTQYF | TGTGCCAGCAGTTACCCAGAGGGGACCCAGTACTTC
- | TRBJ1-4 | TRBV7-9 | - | CASSPAYAADGEKLFF | TGTGCCAGCAGCCCCGCCTACGCGGCGGATGGTGAAAAACTGTTTTTT
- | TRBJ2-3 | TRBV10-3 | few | CAISYQDTQYF | TGTGCCATCAGTTACCAAGATACGCAGTATTTT
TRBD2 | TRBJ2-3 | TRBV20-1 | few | CSEAGGLTDTQYF | TGCAGTGAAGCGGGGGGACTCACAGATACGCAGTATTTT
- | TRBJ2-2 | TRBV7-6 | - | CASSSPLVGTGELFF | TGTGCCAGCAGCTCGCCACTAGTTGGCACCGGGGAGCTGTTTTTT
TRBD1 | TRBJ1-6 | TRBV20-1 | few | CSAFSGTGTNSPLHF | TGCAGTGCTTTTTCCGGGACAGGGACAAATTCACCCCTCCACTTT
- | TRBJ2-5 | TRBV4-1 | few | CASRGGRETQYF | TGCGCCAGCAGAGGGGGGCGGGAGACCCAGTACTTC
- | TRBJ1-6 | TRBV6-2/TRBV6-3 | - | CASKRDSPLHF | TGTGCCAGCAAGAGGGATTCACCCCTCCACTTT
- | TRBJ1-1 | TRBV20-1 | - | CSATEGNTEAFF | TGCAGTGCAACTGAAGGGAACACTGAAGCTTTCTTT
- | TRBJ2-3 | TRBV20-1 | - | CSARPLSTDTQYF | TGCAGTGCTAGACCTCTGAGCACAGATACGCAGTATTTT
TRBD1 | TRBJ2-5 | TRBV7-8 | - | CASSRRQGGETQYF | TGTGCCAGCAGCCGAAGACAGGGTGGGGAGACCCAGTACTTC
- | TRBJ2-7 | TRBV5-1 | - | CASSMGRSPGEQYF | TGCGCCAGCTCCATGGGCAGGTCTCCGGGCGAGCAGTACTTC
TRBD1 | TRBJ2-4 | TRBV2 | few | CASILDRGNIQYF | TGTGCCAGCATCCTGGACAGGGGAAACATTCAGTACTTC
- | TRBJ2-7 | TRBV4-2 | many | CASSRLGRGDGTYEQYF | TGTGCCAGCAGCCGCCTGGGTAGGGGGGACGGGACCTACGAGCAGTACTTC
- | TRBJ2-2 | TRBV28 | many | CASSLTHNTGELFF | TGTGCCAGCAGTCTGACCCATAACACCGGGGAGCTGTTTTTT
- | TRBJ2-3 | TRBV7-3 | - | CASSQGVERDTQYF | TGTGCCAGCAGCCAAGGGGTCGAGAGGGATACGCAGTATTTT
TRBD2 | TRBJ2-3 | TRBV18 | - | CASSQTGLASGDTQYF | TGTGCCAGCTCACAGACTGGACTAGCGTCGGGAGATACGCAGTATTTT
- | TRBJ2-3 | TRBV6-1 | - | CASSLGHQGVTDTQYF | TGTGCCAGCAGTCTGGGACACCAAGGAGTCACAGATACGCAGTATTTT
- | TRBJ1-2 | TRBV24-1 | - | CATSDWQGYTF | TGTGCCACCAGTGATTGGCAGGGCTACACCTTC
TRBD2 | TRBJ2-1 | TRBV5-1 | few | CASSLTSGGQKEFF | TGCGCCAGCAGCTTGACTAGCGGGGGTCAAAAGGAGTTCTTC
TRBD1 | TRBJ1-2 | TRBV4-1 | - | CASSQSTGSSGYTF | TGCGCCAGCAGCCAATCGACAGGGTCCTCTGGCTACACCTTC
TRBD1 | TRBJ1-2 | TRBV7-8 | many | CASSRQSGGDGYTF | TGTGCCAGCAGCCGACAGTCAGGGGGCGATGGCTACACCTTC
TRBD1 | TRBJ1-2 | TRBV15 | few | CATSGGQGDGYTF | TGTGCCACCAGCGGGGGACAGGGTGATGGCTACACCTTC